A selection of T cell receptor beta chains follows, all from one sample in a study of cytomegalovirus exposure and HLA in healthy donors. Profiling relied on immunoSEQ multiplex PCR, and the TCRdb table lists in-frame clones only, not all of them. The sample contains 95,000 to 150,000 clones, approximately 84% of which appear only once. The specimen was PBMCs. The receptors were gathered from a man in his forties or fifties in good health and CMV-seronegative. The CDR3 runs from the conserved cysteine through the conserved F or W. Each record gives: CDR3 protein, CDR3 DNA, V gene, J gene, clone size, D gene. A D gene is named only where the DNA matches it firmly. Expanded clones are given a class, and other clones once, few, many or no size at all.

CASSIDRANYGYTF	TGCGCCAGCAGCATTGACAGGGCCAACTATGGCTACACCTTC	TRBV5-1	TRBJ1-2	-	TRBD1
CSVESGYGYTF	TGCAGCGTTGAGTCCGGCTATGGCTACACCTTC	TRBV29-1	TRBJ1-2	-	-
CSVEGGGSDEKLFF	TGCAGCGTTGAAGGGGGGGGTTCGGACGAAAAACTGTTTTTT	TRBV29-1	TRBJ1-4	-	-
CASSSNGAQETQYF	TGCGCCAGCAGCTCTAATGGAGCTCAAGAGACCCAGTACTTC	TRBV5-1	TRBJ2-5	-	-
CATESGTKASPLHF	TGTGCCACCGAATCCGGGACAAAGGCTTCACCCCTCCACTTT	TRBV19	TRBJ1-6	-	-
CASGRGGVVTDTQYF	TGTGCTAGTGGGCGGGGGGGAGTTGTCACAGATACGCAGTATTTT	TRBV12-5	TRBJ2-3	-	TRBD2
CASSSRQLNQPQHF	TGTGCCAGCTCATCCAGACAGCTCAATCAGCCCCAGCATTTT	TRBV18	TRBJ1-5	-	-
CASRLTGNTEAFF	TGCGCCAGCAGACTGACAGGGAACACTGAAGCTTTCTTT	TRBV4-3	TRBJ1-1	few	-
CASSLVAGSAETQYF	TGTGCCAGCAGCTTAGTCGCAGGGTCCGCAGAGACCCAGTACTTC	TRBV7-2	TRBJ2-5	-	-
CASSNRGGGYNEQFF	TGTGCCAGTAGTAACAGGGGAGGCGGCTACAATGAGCAGTTCTTC	TRBV19	TRBJ2-1	-	-
CASSVRAGELFF	TGTGCCAGCTCCGTCAGGGCCGGGGAGCTGTTTTTT	TRBV7-3	TRBJ2-2	once	-
CASSEARGFNEKLFF	TGTGCCAGCAGTGAAGCGCGAGGGTTTAATGAAAAACTGTTTTTT	TRBV6-1	TRBJ1-4	-	-
CASSRGTEYYGYTF	TGTGCCAGCAGCCGGGGGACCGAATACTATGGCTACACCTTC	TRBV6-5	TRBJ1-2	-	-
CASSTGRGLGGELFF	TGTGCCAGCAGCACCGGCAGGGGGCTCGGCGGGGAGCTGTTTTTT	TRBV21-1	TRBJ2-2	-	-
CASSVGGAYEQYF	TGTGCCAGCAGCGTCGGGGGGGCCTACGAGCAGTACTTC	TRBV7-8	TRBJ2-7	-	TRBD2
CASPRASTGELFF	TGTGCCAGCCCGCGGGCCAGCACCGGGGAGCTGTTTTTT	TRBV6-1	TRBJ2-2	-	-
CASSQSSGTGPNDYGYTF	TGCGCCAGCAGTCAATCTTCAGGGACAGGACCGAATGACTATGGCTACACCTTC	TRBV23-1	TRBJ1-2	-	TRBD1
CASSSDRGNYEQYF	TGTGCCAGCAGCTCCGACAGGGGAAACTACGAGCAGTACTTC	TRBV7-6	TRBJ2-7	-	TRBD1
CASSFWAGGNTIYF	TGTGCCAGCAGTTTCTGGGCGGGAGGAAACACCATATATTTT	TRBV28	TRBJ1-3	-	-
CASSLPSVDTQYF	TGTGCCAGCAGCTTGCCTAGCGTAGATACGCAGTATTTT	TRBV5-6	TRBJ2-3	-	-
CASSSWGGTGELFF	TGTGCCAGCAGCTCATGGGGGGGCACCGGGGAGCTGTTTTTT	TRBV5-4	TRBJ2-2	-	TRBD2
CASSSGLGYDTQYF	TGTGCCAGCAGCTCCGGACTAGGTTACGATACGCAGTATTTT	TRBV11-3	TRBJ2-3	-	TRBD2
CASSSLAGDVSYNEQFF	TGTGCCAGCAGCTCTCTAGCGGGAGACGTTTCCTACAATGAGCAGTTCTTC	TRBV5-4	TRBJ2-1	-	TRBD2
CSAREDSGAFF	TGCAGTGCTAGAGAAGACAGCGGGGCTTTCTTT	TRBV20-1	TRBJ1-1	-	-
CAWNLGEGGYTF	TGTGCCTGGAACTTAGGGGAGGGCGGCTACACCTTC	TRBV30	TRBJ1-2	-	-
CSVEGQPDTYNEQFF	TGCAGCGTTGAGGGACAGCCGGACACCTACAATGAGCAGTTCTTC	TRBV29-1	TRBJ2-1	-	TRBD1
CAWSVRVGGTEAFF	TGTGCCTGGAGTGTACGAGTAGGGGGCACTGAAGCTTTCTTT	TRBV30	TRBJ1-1	-	-
CASGQTGTGIGGYTF	TGTGCTAGTGGTCAAACCGGGACAGGGATAGGCGGCTACACCTTC	TRBV12-5	TRBJ1-2	-	TRBD1
CASSLREDYGYPF	TGTGCCAGCAGCTTACGAGAGGACTATGGCTACCCCTTC	TRBV7-9	TRBJ1-2	few	-
CASARAGLYNEQFF	TGTGCCAGCGCTCGAGCGGGATTATACAATGAGCAGTTCTTC	TRBV5-6	TRBJ2-1	-	TRBD2
CASGGTDYEQYF	TGTGCCAGTGGGGGGACAGACTACGAGCAGTACTTC	TRBV19	TRBJ2-7	-	-
CASSLEQGIAEAFF	TGTGCCAGCAGCTTGGAACAGGGAATAGCTGAAGCTTTCTTT	TRBV5-8	TRBJ1-1	-	-
CASRSGTDYGYTF	TGTGCCAGCAGGAGTGGTACGGACTATGGCTACACCTTC	TRBV2	TRBJ1-2	-	-
CASSPGQGAVLDNEKLFF	TGCGCCAGCAGCCCCGGACAGGGGGCGGTCTTAGATAATGAAAAACTGTTTTTT	TRBV4-3	TRBJ1-4	-	TRBD1
CASSGASGGQETQYF	TGTGCCAGCAGCGGGGCTAGCGGGGGGCAAGAGACCCAGTACTTC	TRBV5-4	TRBJ2-5	-	TRBD2
CAWSLLNPSGANVLTF	TGTGCCTGGAGTCTCCTAAATCCGTCTGGGGCCAACGTCCTGACTTTC	TRBV30	TRBJ2-6	-	-
CASSQDMDRGTGELFF	TGCGCCAGCAGCCAAGATATGGACAGGGGGACCGGGGAGCTGTTTTTT	TRBV4-1	TRBJ2-2	-	TRBD1
CASGVSSGTEAFF	TGTGCCAGCGGCGTATCTTCCGGGACTGAAGCTTTCTTT	TRBV9	TRBJ1-1	-	-
CASSYSGAGKYGYTF	TGTGCCAGCAGTTACTCGGGCGCGGGGAAGTATGGCTACACCTTC	TRBV6-5	TRBJ1-2	few	-
CASSHLTRLAGFEQYF	TGCGCCAGCAGCCACCTCACCCGCCTAGCGGGGTTCGAGCAGTACTTC	TRBV4-1	TRBJ2-7	-	TRBD2
CASGPRQGAQETQYF	TGTGCCAGCGGACCGAGACAGGGGGCCCAAGAGACCCAGTACTTC	TRBV6-5	TRBJ2-5	-	TRBD1
CASSLGNVDEQYF	TGTGCCAGCAGCTTAGGAAACGTAGACGAGCAGTACTTC	TRBV7-6	TRBJ2-7	-	-